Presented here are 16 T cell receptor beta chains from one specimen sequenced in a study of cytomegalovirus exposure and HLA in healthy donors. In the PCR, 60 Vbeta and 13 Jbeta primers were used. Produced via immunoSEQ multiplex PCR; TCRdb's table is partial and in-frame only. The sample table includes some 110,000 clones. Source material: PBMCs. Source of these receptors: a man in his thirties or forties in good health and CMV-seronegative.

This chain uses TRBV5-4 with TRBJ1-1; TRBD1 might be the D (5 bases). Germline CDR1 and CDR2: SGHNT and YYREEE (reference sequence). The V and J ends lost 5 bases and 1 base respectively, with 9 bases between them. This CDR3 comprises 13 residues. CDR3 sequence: CASSRTGNTEAFF. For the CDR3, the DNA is TGTGCCAGCAGTCGTACAGGGAACACTGAAGCTTTCTTT.

CDR3 bases: TGTGCCAGCAGCGATACAGGGGCCGGCTCTTCCTACGAGCAGTACTTC. Amino acids: CASSDTGAGSSYEQYF. This chain links TRBV28 with TRBJ2-7; 7 nucleotides match TRBD1. The ends lost 6 bases at V and 1 base at J; junction bases unmatched: 12. Germline lookup yields CDR1 MDHEN and CDR2 SYDVKM. The CDR3 has 16 residues.

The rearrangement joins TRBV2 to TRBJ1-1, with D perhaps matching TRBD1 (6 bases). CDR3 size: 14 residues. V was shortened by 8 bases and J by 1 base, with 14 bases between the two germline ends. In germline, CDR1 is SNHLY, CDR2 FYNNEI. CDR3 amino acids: CASCALGQNTEAFF. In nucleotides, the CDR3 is TGTGCCAGCTGCGCATTGGGACAGAACACTGAAGCTTTCTTT.

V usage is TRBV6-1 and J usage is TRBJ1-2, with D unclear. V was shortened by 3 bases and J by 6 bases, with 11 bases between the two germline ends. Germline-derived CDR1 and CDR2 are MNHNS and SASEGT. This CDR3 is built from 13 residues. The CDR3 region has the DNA TGTGCCAGCAGTGAGGTCGGGTCGGATGGCTACACCTTC. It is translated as CASSEVGSDGYTF.

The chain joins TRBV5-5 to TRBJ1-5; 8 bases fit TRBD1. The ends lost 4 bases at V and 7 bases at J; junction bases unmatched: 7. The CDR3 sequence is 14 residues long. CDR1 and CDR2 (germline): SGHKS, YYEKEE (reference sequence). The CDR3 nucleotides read TGTGCCAGCAGCCGAGACAGGGGCGGGCAGCCCCAGCATTTT. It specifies CASSRDRGGQPQHF.

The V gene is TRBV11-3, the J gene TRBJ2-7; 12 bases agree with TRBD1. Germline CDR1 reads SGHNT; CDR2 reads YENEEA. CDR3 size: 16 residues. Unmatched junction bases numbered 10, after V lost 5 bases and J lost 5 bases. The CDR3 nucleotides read TGTGCCAGCAGCCCCGGGCCCGGGACAGGGGGCCACGAGCAGTACTTC. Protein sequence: CASSPGPGTGGHEQYF.

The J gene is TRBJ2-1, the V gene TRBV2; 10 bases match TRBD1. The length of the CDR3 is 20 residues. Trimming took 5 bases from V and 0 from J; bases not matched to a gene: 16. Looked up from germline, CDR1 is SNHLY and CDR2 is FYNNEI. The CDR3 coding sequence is TGTGCCAGCAGTCAAAGACAGGGGGCCCGGACTCAGAGCTCCTACAATGAGCAGTTCTTC. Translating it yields CASSQRQGARTQSSYNEQFF.

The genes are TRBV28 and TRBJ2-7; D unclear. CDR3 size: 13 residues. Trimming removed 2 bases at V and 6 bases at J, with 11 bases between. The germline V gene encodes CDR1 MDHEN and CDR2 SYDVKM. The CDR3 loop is CASSLTKRPEQYF. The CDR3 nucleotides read TGTGCCAGCAGTTTAACTAAGAGGCCCGAGCAGTACTTC.

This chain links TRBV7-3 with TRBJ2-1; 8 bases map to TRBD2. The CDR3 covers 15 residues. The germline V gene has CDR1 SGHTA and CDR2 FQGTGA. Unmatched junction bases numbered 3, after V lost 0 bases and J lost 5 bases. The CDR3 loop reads CASSLTTSGHNEQFF. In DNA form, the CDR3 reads TGTGCCAGCAGCTTAACTACTAGCGGTCACAATGAGCAGTTCTTC.

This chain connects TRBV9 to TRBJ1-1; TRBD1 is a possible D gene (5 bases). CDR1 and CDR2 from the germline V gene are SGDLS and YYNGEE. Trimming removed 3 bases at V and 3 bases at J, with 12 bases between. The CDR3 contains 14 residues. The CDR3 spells CASSATGRDTEAFF. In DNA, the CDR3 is TGTGCCAGCAGCGCAACAGGAAGGGACACTGAAGCTTTCTTT.

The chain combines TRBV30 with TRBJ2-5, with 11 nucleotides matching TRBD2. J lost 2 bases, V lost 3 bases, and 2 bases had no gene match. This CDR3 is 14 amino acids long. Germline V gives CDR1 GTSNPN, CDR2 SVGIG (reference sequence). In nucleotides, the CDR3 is TGTGCCTGGAGAATAGCGGGAGGGCAAGAGACCCAGTACTTC. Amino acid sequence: CAWRIAGGQETQYF.

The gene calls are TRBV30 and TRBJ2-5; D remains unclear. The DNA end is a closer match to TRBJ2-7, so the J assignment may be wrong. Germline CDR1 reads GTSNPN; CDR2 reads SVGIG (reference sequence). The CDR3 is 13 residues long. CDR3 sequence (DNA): TGTGCCTGGAGCACCGCAGGAACCTACGAGCAGTACTTC. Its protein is CAWSTAGTYEQYF.

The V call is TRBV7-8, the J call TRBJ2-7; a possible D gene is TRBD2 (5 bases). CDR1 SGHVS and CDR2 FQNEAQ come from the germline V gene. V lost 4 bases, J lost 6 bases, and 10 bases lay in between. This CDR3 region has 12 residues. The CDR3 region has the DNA TGTGCCAGCAGCTCCTTTGGGAGCGAGCAGTACTTC. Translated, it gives CASSSFGSEQYF.

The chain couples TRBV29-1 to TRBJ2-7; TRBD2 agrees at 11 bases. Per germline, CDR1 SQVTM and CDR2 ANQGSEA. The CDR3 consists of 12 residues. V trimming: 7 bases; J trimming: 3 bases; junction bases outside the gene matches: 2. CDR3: CSALAGGYEQYF. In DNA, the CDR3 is TGCAGCGCCCTAGCGGGAGGCTACGAGCAGTACTTC.

In DNA form, the CDR3 reads TGTGCCAGCAGTTACTCCGGGGGGGAGGACAAAAACATTCAGTACTTC. Translating gives CASSYSGGEDKNIQYF. The V call is TRBV6-6, the J call TRBJ2-4, with 8 nucleotides matching TRBD2. The junction had 4 bases not matched to a gene; V was cut back by 0 bases and J by 3 bases. Germline-derived CDR1 and CDR2 are MNHNY and SVGAGI (reference sequence). The CDR3 has 16 amino acids.

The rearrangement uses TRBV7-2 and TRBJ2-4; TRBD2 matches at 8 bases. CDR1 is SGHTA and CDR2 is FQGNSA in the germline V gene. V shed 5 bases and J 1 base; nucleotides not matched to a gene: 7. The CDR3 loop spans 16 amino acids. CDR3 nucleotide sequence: TGTGCCAGCAGCCCACCGGGAGGGAGGGCCAAAAACATTCAGTACTTC. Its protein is CASSPPGGRAKNIQYF.